This TCR beta chain was found in a study of T cell repertoires in cytomegalovirus infection. TCRdb reanalysed the reads using MiXCR and keeps one entry per CDR3 protein. Here the sample spans around 630,000 distinct CDR3 sequences, roughly 26% being singletons. Germline CDR1 reads SEHNR; CDR2 reads FQNEAQ (reference sequence). The CDR3 loop spans 16 amino acids. V lost 4 bases and J 1 base, leaving 14 bases between the germline ends. The rearrangement uses TRBV7-9 and TRBJ1-5; D gene unclear. Sequenced material: CD8+ T cells from PBMCs. The source is a human donor in good health (CMV status not recorded). Some clones in this sample may be carry-over from other donors' samples. CDR3 loop: CASSSPEGRSNQPQHF. The CDR3 DNA reads TGTGCCAGCAGCTCACCTGAGGGTCGGAGCAATCAGCCCCAGCATTTT.